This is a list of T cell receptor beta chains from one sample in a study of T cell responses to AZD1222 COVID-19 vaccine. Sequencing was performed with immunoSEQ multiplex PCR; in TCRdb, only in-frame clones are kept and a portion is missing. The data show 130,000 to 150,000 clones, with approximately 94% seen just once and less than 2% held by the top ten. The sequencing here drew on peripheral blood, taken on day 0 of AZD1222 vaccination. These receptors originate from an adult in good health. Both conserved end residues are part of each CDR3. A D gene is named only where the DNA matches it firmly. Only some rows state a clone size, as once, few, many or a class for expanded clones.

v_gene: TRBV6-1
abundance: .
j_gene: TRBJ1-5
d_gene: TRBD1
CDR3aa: CASSATGRGGYSNQPQHF
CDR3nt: TGTGCCAGCAGTGCGACAGGGAGAGGGGGCTATAGCAATCAGCCCCAGCATTTT

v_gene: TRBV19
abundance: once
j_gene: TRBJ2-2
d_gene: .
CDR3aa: CASRESGMNTGELFF
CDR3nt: TGTGCCAGTAGAGAGTCCGGTATGAACACCGGGGAGCTGTTTTTT

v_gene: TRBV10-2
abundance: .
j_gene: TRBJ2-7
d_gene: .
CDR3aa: CASSDFIYEQYF
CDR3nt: TGCGCCAGCAGCGACTTCATATACGAGCAGTACTTC

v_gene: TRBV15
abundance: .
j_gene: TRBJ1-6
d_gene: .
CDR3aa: CATSRGRANSPLHF
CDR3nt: TGTGCCACCAGCAGGGGGAGGGCTAATTCACCCCTCCACTTT

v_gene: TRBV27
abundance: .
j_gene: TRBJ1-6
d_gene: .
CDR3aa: CASSQGAGEGISPLHF
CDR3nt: TGTGCCAGCAGCCAAGGGGCAGGGGAGGGAATTTCACCCCTCCACTTT

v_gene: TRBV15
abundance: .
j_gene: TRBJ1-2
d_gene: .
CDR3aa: CATSILDGGSNYGYTF
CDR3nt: TGTGCCACCAGCATCCTAGACGGGGGGTCAAACTATGGCTACACCTTC

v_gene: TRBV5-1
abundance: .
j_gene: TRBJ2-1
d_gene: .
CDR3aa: CASSSLWQTYNEQFF
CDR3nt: TGCGCCAGCAGCTCGCTGTGGCAGACCTACAATGAGCAGTTCTTC

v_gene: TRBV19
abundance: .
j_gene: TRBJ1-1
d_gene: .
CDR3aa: CASSIKSNTEAFF
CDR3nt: TGTGCCAGTAGTATAAAATCTAACACTGAAGCTTTCTTT

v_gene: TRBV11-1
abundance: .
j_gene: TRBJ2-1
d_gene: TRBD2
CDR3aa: CASSLGLAGVYEQFF
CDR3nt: TGTGCCAGCAGCTTAGGACTAGCGGGAGTGTATGAGCAGTTCTTC

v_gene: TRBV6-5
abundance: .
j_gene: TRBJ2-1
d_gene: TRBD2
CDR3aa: CASRASGGSYNEQFF
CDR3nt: TGTGCCAGTCGGGCTAGCGGGGGCTCCTACAATGAGCAGTTCTTC

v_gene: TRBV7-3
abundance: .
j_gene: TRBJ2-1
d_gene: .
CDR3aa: CASSPDTFGEQFF
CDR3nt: TGTGCCAGCAGCCCTGACACCTTTGGTGAGCAGTTCTTC

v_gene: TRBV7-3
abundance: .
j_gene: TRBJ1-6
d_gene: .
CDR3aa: CASSSQGRGSPLHF
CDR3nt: TGTGCCAGCAGCTCACAGGGACGGGGTTCACCCCTCCACTTT

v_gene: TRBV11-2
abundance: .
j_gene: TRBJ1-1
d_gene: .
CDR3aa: CASSFGRGNTEAFF
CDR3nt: TGTGCCAGCAGCTTCGGCCGCGGGAACACTGAAGCTTTCTTT

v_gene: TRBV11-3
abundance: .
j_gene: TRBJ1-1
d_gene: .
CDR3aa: CASSLQLNTEAFF
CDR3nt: TGTGCCAGCAGCCTCCAACTGAACACTGAAGCTTTCTTT

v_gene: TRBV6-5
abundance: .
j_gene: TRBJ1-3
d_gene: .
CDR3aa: CASSYSMLGSGNTIYF
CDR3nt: TGTGCCAGCAGTTACTCGATGTTGGGCTCTGGAAACACCATATATTTT

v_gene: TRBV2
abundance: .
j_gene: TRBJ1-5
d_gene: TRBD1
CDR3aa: CASETGGGQPQHF
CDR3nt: TGTGCCAGCGAGACAGGGGGCGGTCAGCCCCAGCATTTT

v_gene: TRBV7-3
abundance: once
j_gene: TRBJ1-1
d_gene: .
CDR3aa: CASSLTSSLGDITEAFF
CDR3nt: TGTGCCAGCAGCTTAACGTCCTCTCTAGGGGACATCACTGAAGCTTTCTTT

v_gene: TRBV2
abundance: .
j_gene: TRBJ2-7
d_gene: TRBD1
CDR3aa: CASRGGQDPGSYEQYF
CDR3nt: TGTGCCAGCAGGGGGGGACAGGACCCGGGAAGCTACGAGCAGTACTTC

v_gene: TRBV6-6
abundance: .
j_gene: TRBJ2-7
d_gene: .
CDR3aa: CASSEQGYEQYF
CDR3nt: TGTGCCAGCAGCGAACAGGGCTACGAGCAGTACTTC

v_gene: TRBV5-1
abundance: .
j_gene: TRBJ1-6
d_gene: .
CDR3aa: CASSPGVPPLHF
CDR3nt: TGCGCCAGCAGCCCGGGTGTACCACCCCTCCACTTT

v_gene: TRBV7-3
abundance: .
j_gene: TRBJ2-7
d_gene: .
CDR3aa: CASSLTLGHEQYF
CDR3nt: TGTGCCAGCAGCTTAACGTTGGGCCACGAGCAGTACTTC

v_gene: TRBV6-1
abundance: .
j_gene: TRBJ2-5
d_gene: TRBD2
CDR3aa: CASSDVRLAGIQETQYF
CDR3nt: TGTGCCAGCAGTGACGTAAGACTAGCGGGAATTCAAGAGACCCAGTACTTC

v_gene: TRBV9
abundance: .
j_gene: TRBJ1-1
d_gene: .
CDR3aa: CASSGTERTEAFF
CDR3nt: TGTGCCAGCAGCGGGACGGAGAGGACTGAAGCTTTCTTT

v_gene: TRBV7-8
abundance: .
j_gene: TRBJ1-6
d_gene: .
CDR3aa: CASSTSNLADSPLHF
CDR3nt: TGTGCCAGCAGTACCTCTAATCTTGCCGATTCACCCCTCCACTTT

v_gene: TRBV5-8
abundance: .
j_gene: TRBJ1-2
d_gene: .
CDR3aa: CASSLEGGVNYGYTF
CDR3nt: TGTGCCAGCAGCTTGGAGGGAGGTGTCAACTATGGCTACACCTTC